This note documents a single TCR beta chain sequence. Its antigen is undetermined. The CDR3 is made up of 16 amino acids. CDR1 and CDR2 (germline): SGHNT, YYREEE (reference sequence). V shed 0 bases and J 5 bases; nucleotides not matched to a gene: 11. The sample is drawn from a study of T cells in Graves' hyperthyroidism and ophthalmopathy. Study-wide points: Blood held most thyroid clonotypes expanded above 0.001 frequency.

Researchers amplified the TCR beta CDR3 regions from RNA transcripts. Initially, a first-round RT-PCR of the TCR CDR3 employed the HTBI primer set. TCRdb used MiXCR to reprocess the multiplex PCR reads, holding one entry per CDR3 protein. Of a few hundred thousand distinct CDR3 sequences listed, around 42% are singletons. Newly diagnosed patients aged 18 to 65 had hyperthyroidism of under 2 months' duration. The specimen sequenced was peripheral blood or thyroid tissue (not recorded which). V usage is TRBV5-4 and J usage is TRBJ2-7, with 7 bases lining up with TRBD1. This TCR came from a woman between 18 and 30 years old with Graves' hyperthyroidism. The CDR3 DNA reads as TGTGCCAGCAGCTTGGACCAGGGGGTCTCTACAAACGAGCAGTACTTC. As protein: CASSLDQGVSTNEQYF.